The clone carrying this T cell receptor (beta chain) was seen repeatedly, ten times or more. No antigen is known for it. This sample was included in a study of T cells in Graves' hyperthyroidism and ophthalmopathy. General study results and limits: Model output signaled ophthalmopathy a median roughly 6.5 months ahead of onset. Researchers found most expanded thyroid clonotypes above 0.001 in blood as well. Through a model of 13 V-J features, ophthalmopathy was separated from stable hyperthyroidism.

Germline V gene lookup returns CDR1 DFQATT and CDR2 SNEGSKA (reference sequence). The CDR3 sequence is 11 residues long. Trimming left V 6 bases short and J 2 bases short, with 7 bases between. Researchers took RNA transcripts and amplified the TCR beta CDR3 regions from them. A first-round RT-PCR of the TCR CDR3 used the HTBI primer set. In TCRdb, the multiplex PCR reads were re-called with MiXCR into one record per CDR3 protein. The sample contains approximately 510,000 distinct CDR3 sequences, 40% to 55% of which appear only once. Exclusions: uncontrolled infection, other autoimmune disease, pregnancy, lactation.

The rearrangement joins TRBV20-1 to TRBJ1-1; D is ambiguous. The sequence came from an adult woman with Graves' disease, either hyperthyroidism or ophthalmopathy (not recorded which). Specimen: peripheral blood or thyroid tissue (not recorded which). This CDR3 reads CSAEENTEAFF. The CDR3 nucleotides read TGCAGTGCCGAAGAAAACACTGAAGCTTTCTTT.